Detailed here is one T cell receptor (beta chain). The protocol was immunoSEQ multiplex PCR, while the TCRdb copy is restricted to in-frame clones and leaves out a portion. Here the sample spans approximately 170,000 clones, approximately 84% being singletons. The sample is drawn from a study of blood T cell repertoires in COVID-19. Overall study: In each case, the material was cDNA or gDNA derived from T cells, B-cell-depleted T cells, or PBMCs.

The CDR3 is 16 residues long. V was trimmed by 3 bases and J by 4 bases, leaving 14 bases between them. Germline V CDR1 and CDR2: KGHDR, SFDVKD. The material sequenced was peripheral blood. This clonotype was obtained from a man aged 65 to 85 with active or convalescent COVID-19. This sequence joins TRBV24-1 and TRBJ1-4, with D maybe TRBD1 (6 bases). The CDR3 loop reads CATSDARAGDNEKLFF. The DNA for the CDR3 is TGTGCCACCAGTGATGCCCGGGCAGGGGATAATGAAAAACTGTTTTTT.